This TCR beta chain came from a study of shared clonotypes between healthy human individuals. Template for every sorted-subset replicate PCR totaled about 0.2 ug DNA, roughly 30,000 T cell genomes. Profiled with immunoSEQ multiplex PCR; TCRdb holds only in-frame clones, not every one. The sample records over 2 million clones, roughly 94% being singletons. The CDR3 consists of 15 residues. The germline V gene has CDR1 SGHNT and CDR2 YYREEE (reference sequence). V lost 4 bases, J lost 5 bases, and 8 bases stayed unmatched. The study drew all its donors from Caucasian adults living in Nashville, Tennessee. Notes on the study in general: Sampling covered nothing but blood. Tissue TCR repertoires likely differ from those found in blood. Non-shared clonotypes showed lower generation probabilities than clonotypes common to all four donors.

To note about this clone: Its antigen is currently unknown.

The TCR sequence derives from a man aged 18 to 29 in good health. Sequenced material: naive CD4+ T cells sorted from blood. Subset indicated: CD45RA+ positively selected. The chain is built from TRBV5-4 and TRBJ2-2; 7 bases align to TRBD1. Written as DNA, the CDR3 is TGTGCCAGCAGCGGCCGGGACAGCAATACCGGGGAGCTGTTTTTT. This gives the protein CASSGRDSNTGELFF. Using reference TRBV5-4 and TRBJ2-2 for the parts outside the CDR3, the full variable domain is ETGVTQSPTHLIKTRGQQVTLRCSSQSGHNTVSWYQQALGQGPQFIFQYYREEENGRGNFPPRFSGLQFPNYSSELNVNALELDDSALYLCASSGRDSNTGELFFGEGSRLTVL.